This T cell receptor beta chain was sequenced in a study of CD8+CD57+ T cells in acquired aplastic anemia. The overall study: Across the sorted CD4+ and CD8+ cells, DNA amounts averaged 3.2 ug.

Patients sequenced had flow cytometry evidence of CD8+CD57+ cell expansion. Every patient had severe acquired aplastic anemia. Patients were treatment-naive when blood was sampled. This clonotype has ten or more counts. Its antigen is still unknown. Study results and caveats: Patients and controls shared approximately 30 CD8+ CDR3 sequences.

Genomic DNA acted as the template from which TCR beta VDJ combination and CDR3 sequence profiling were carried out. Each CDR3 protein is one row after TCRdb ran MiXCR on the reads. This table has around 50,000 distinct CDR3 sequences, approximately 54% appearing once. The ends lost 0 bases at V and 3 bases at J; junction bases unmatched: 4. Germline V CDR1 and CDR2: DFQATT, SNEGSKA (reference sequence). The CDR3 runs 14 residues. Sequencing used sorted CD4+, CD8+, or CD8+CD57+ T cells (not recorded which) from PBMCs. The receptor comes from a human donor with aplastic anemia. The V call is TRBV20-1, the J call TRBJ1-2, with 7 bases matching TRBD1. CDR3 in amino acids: CSARDMGTDYGYTF. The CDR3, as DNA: TGCAGTGCTAGAGATATGGGGACAGACTATGGCTACACCTTC.